One and the same sample provided the 20 T cell receptor beta chains below, sequenced in a study of PD-1 blockade in classical Hodgkin lymphoma. Indicated time point: cycle 4 day 1 (C4D1), after 6 weeks of nivolumab. Relapses following autologous stem cell transplantation were seen in all patients, with brentuximab vedotin exposure varying. Thawed PBMCs were the source of CD8+ T cells, obtained through magnetic negative selection. Assay used: immunoSEQ multiplex PCR; TCRdb lists only in-frame clones, some missing. The sample records about 20,000 clones, 84% being singletons. The source material was CD8+ T cells from blood, sampled before the fourth cycle of nivolumab. All receptors come from a human donor with classical Hodgkin lymphoma.

This clone was seen more than once but under ten times. For the CDR3, the DNA is TGTGCCAGCAGCTTGGGGGTCAGTACTAACTATGGCTACACCTTC. Its translation is CASSLGVSTNYGYTF. The genes are TRBV5-5 and TRBJ1-2; D is uncertain. This CDR3 contains 15 residues. CDR1 SGHKS and CDR2 YYEKEE come from the germline V gene (reference sequence). The germline V and J ends were trimmed by 0 bases and 0 bases, with 9 bases remaining between them. The full variable domain, rest sourced from reference TRBV5-5 and TRBJ1-2, is DAGVTQSPTHLIKTRGQQVTLRCSPISGHKSVSWYQQVLGQGPQFIFQYYEKEERGRGNFPDRFSARQFPNYSSELNVNALLLGDSALYLCASSLGVSTNYGYTFGSGTRLTVV.

V usage is TRBV7-9 and J usage is TRBJ2-7; perhaps TRBD1 as D (6 bases). The CDR3 is 14 residues long. The germline V gene has CDR1 SEHNR and CDR2 FQNEAQ (reference sequence). V dropped 7 bases and J dropped 0 bases, with 13 bases sitting between them. In nucleotides, the CDR3 is TGTGCCAGCACCCGGACAGACAGCTCCTACGAGCAGTACTTC. Encoded protein: CASTRTDSSYEQYF.

The chain joins TRBV5-4 to TRBJ2-5, with a possible D match to TRBD1 (6 bases). The CDR3 is 14 residues long. V lost 5 bases to trimming and J lost 0 bases, with 11 bases between them. Germline loops: CDR1 SGHNT, CDR2 YYREEE (reference sequence). DNA for the CDR3: TGTGCCAGCAGTGTGAGGGGGTACCAAGAGACCCAGTACTTC. It translates to CASSVRGYQETQYF.

In nucleotides, the CDR3 is TGTGCCAGCAGTGGGGTCCCAGGGGGAACCTACGAGCAGTACTTC. It is translated as CASSGVPGGTYEQYF. V gene TRBV2 combines with J gene TRBJ2-7; 7 bases align to TRBD1. Germline CDR1 SNHLY, CDR2 FYNNEI. V lost 4 bases to trimming and J lost 2 bases; unmatched junction nucleotides: 8. This CDR3 has 15 residues.

The chain employs TRBV27 and TRBJ1-5, with no clear D. V was pared by 2 bases and J by 6 bases, with 8 bases between. The CDR3 contains 13 residues. The germline CDR1 and CDR2 sequences are MNHEY and SMNVEV (reference sequence). The CDR3 DNA sequence: TGTGCCAGCAGTTTAGGGGTTAGTCAGCCCCAGCATTTT. Translating it yields CASSLGVSQPQHF.

CDR3 region: CATSREGVNNEKLFF. As DNA, the CDR3 is TGTGCCACCAGCAGAGAGGGAGTGAATAATGAAAAACTGTTTTTT. The rearrangement joins TRBV15 to TRBJ1-4; D not resolved. The CDR3 is 15 residues long. V lost 0 bases and J 4 bases, leaving 9 bases between the germline ends. Germline V gene lookup returns CDR1 LNHNV and CDR2 YYDKDF (reference sequence). Full variable domain (outside the CDR3, taken from reference TRBV15 and TRBJ1-4): DAMVIQNPRYQVTQFGKPVTLSCSQTLNHNVMYWYQQKSSQAPKLLFHYYDKDFNNEADTPDNFQSRRPNTSFCFLDIRSPGLGDTAMYLCATSREGVNNEKLFFGSGTQLSVL.

The chain carries TRBV27 and TRBJ2-3; possibly TRBD1 for D (8 bases). The germline V gene encodes CDR1 MNHEY and CDR2 SMNVEV (reference sequence). The ends were cut back, 3 bases at V and 2 bases at J, with 18 bases in the middle. This CDR3 is built from 17 residues. The CDR3 sequence: CASSFSGQGGSTDTQYF. CDR3 coding DNA: TGTGCCAGCAGTTTCTCCGGACAGGGAGGGTCCACAGATACGCAGTATTTT.

This clone was detected once. The chain has TRBV28 and TRBJ1-1; no clear D. Germline-derived CDR1 and CDR2 are MDHEN and SYDVKM. The ends were cut back, 3 bases at V and 2 bases at J, with 7 bases in the middle. The CDR3 length is 13 residues. CDR3 in DNA: TGTGCCAGCAGTTTGGGAGGTAACACTGAAGCTTTCTTT. It codes for CASSLGGNTEAFF.

This chain uses TRBV19 with TRBJ1-1; TRBD1 might be the D (5 bases). The germline CDR1 and CDR2 sequences are LNHDA and SQIVND (reference sequence). Trimming shortened V by 6 bases and J by 1 base, and 12 bases separated the two germline ends. The CDR3 runs 14 residues. CDR3: CASSWDGRNTEAFF. DNA of the CDR3: TGTGCCAGTAGCTGGGACGGAAGGAACACTGAAGCTTTCTTT.

V gene TRBV7-9 combines with J gene TRBJ1-4; D is uncertain. The germline CDR1 and CDR2 sequences are SEHNR and FQNEAQ (reference sequence). The CDR3 has 14 amino acids. Trimming left V 3 bases short and J 0 bases short, with 5 bases between. The CDR3, as DNA: TGTGCCAGCAGCTTGAGTGCAACTAATGAAAAACTGTTTTTT. Its translation is CASSLSATNEKLFF.

V gene TRBV18 combines with J gene TRBJ2-1, with 8 bases aligning to TRBD2. CDR1 is KGHSH and CDR2 is LQKENI in the germline V gene. The CDR3 covers 16 residues. The J segment lost 0 bases and the V segment lost 3 bases, leaving 4 bases of the junction unmatched. This CDR3 reads CASSPTRGGSYNEQFF. DNA of the CDR3: TGTGCCAGCTCACCTACCCGGGGGGGCTCCTACAATGAGCAGTTCTTC. Full variable domain (rest looked up from reference TRBV18 and TRBJ2-1): NAGVMQNPRHLVRRRGQEARLRCSPMKGHSHVYWYRQLPEEGLKFMVYLQKENIIDESGMPKERFSAEFPKEGPSILRIQQVVRGDSAAYFCASSPTRGGSYNEQFFGPGTRLTVL.

The genes are TRBV4-1 and TRBJ2-7; 7 bases are shared with TRBD1. Trimming took 0 bases from V and 7 from J; bases not matched to a gene: 21. CDR1 MGHRA and CDR2 YSYEKL come from the germline V gene. The CDR3 spans 19 residues. CDR3 nucleotides: TGCGCCAGCAGCCAAGAATGGGCACCGGGACAGCCTATTTGGTATGAGCAGTACTTC. Translating gives CASSQEWAPGQPIWYEQYF.

A few counts support this clone. This chain uses TRBV6-5 with TRBJ1-5; maybe TRBD1 (5 bases). The CDR3 is made up of 16 amino acids. V lost 0 bases and J lost 1, with 10 bases in between. Germline V gene lookup returns CDR1 MNHEY and CDR2 SVGAGI. The CDR3 DNA sequence: TGTGCCAGCAGTTACTCCGGGGGGTTGAGCAATCAGCCCCAGCATTTT. It is translated as CASSYSGGLSNQPQHF.

The CDR3 DNA follows: TGCGCCAGCAGCCACCTCACGACAGGAGGGAGAGAAAAACTGTTTTTT. Residues: CASSHLTTGGREKLFF. The chain couples TRBV4-3 to TRBJ1-4, with D possibly being TRBD1 (6 bases). The CDR3 consists of 16 residues. V gave up 3 bases and J gave up 8 bases, with 19 bases separating them. Germline V gene lookup returns CDR1 LGHNA and CDR2 YSLEER.

CDR3 nucleotide sequence: TGTGCCAGCAGCTTAGCCCTCCTTGAAAAACTGTTTTTT. This codes for CASSLALLEKLFF. The chain carries TRBV7-9 and TRBJ1-4, with D hard to call. Trimming took off 0 bases at V and 7 bases at J, with 6 bases between the two ends. The CDR3 sequence is 13 residues long. CDR1 and CDR2 (germline): SEHNR, FQNEAQ (reference sequence).

This clone was counted a few times. V is TRBV2 and J is TRBJ2-7; TRBD1 matches 7 bases. V trimming: 8 bases; J trimming: 4 bases; junction bases outside the gene matches: 5. The CDR3 consists of 12 residues. The germline V gene has CDR1 SNHLY and CDR2 FYNNEI. In DNA, the CDR3 is TGTGCCAGCGTCGAGGGGGCGTACGAGCAGTACTTC. Encoded protein: CASVEGAYEQYF.

The rearrangement links TRBV4-3 to TRBJ2-3; the D call may be TRBD1 or TRBD2 (5 bases each). Germline values: CDR1 LGHNA, CDR2 YSLEER. This CDR3 contains 14 residues. Trimming shortened V by 3 bases and J by 3 bases, and 10 bases separated the two germline ends. CDR3 nucleotide sequence: TGCGCCAGCAGCCAGGGGTGGGGGACAGATACGCAGTATTTT. Translated, it gives CASSQGWGTDTQYF.

The V gene is TRBV21-1, the J gene TRBJ2-7; TRBD1, as called in the table, went unchecked against the DNA. TRBV21-1 is assigned pseudogene status. This CDR3 spans 15 amino acids. CDR3 nucleotide sequence: TGTGCCAGCAGCAACCAGGACAGGGGCTCCTACGAGCAGTACTTC. Its translation: CASSNQDRGSYEQYF.

The V and J genes are TRBV28 and TRBJ2-5; D perhaps matches TRBD2 (5 bases). Trimming took 6 bases from V and 11 from J, leaving 25 bases between them. Germline lookup yields CDR1 MDHEN and CDR2 SYDVKM. CDR3 length: 15 amino acids. The CDR3 region has the DNA TGTGCCAGCAGCCTGAGAGGACGGACTGAGGTGGAGCAGTACTTC. Protein product: CASSLRGRTEVEQYF.

This chain links TRBV12-5 with TRBJ2-7; the match to TRBD1 covers 10 bases. The CDR3 has 16 residues. Germline CDR1 is LGHNT and CDR2 is FRNRAP. With V trimmed by 1 base and J by 2 bases, 5 bases remained unmatched. The CDR3: CASGLDGQGEAYEQYF. CDR3 coding DNA: TGTGCTAGTGGTTTGGACGGACAGGGGGAGGCCTACGAGCAGTACTTC.